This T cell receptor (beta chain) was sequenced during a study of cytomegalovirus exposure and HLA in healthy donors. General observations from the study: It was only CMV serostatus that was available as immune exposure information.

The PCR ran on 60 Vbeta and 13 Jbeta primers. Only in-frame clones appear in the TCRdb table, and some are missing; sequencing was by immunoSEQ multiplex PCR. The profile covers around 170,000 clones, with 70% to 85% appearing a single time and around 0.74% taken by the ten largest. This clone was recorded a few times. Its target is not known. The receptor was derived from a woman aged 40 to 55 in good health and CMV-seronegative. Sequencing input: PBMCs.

The chain's CDR3 is CASSESGGVRTNEKLFF. The DNA of the CDR3 is TGTGCCAGCAGTGAGAGTGGGGGGGTACGAACTAATGAAAAACTGTTTTTT. The rearrangement uses TRBV2 and TRBJ1-4; TRBD1 might be the D (5 bases). V shed 3 bases and J shed 1 base, with 15 bases lying between them. The CDR3 totals 17 residues. Germline values: CDR1 SNHLY, CDR2 FYNNEI.